This T cell receptor beta chain was sequenced in a study of cytomegalovirus exposure and HLA in healthy donors (dated by TCRdb to the late 2010s). Describing the broader study: A later analysis indicated that the 130 or so validation repertoires were generated on the platform also employed for the approximately 700 repertoires of the first cohort. The aim of the study was to test whether cataloging public T cell receptors could identify signatures of past pathogen exposure. In addition to the first cohort of 650 to 750 subjects, a separate validation cohort of approximately 130 different subjects was used. To predict cytomegalovirus infection status, the study combined high-throughput TCR immunosequencing, statistical association of individual TCRs with disease status, and machine learning. Results and caveats for the whole study, not just this receptor: In both the original and validation cohorts, the classifier was reported to diagnose cytomegalovirus status with high specificity and sensitivity. Most TCR sequences were seen in very few donors, while some public TCRs were found in many individuals. Of the cluster scores, around 95% were above 0 in a later analysis, which found that TCRs clustered in the first cohort also tended to co-occur in the 95 to 150 validation repertoires. The authors suggested that the approach could potentially be extended to other disease states and immunological phenotypes. In vitro tests confirmed that three of the cytomegalovirus-associated TCR beta chains recognize cytomegalovirus antigens. The study gave a list of under 200 TCR beta chains associated with cytomegalovirus. A later analysis lacked HLA typing for the validation cohort, so it scored co-occurrence in that cohort across all 110 or so repertoires.

From the cysteine up to the phenylalanine, the CDR3 has a length of 15 residues. Only CDR3 DNA remains: 45 bases, in frame from the first base. The germline V gene sets CDR1 to SGHTA and CDR2 to FQGNSA. Between the V and J ends, shortened by 4 bases and 3 bases respectively, the junction contains 15 bases. Receptors were amplified or captured by the immunoSEQ multiplex PCR assay. The authors processed their data as follows. A statistical classification framework was developed to diagnose cytomegalovirus status using the catalog of TCR beta chain sequences. The clones in this table, taken by TCRdb from immuneACCESS, are in-frame only. Not every clone is retained; where verified, under half of the shortfall comes from an unresolved V gene, and the cause of the rest is unknown. V and J calls and clone size come straight from that table; D and trimming were deduced from the DNA. This sample is represented by about 160,000 clones; approximately 96% of them were singletons. The ten biggest clones cover 0.8% to 0.95% of the sample.

About this clone: Its antigen is not yet known. No quality values exist for individual bases; no much larger clone is one base distant.

The donors were included in the validation cohort of 90 to 150 subjects, a group kept apart from the roughly 680-subject first cohort. The sequence joins TRBV7-2 to TRBJ2-5; no confident D gene assignment can be made. The sample comprised PBMCs. This TCR was recovered from a young woman in good health and CMV-seronegative. CDR3 reads: CASSSHEYTEETQYF. In nucleotides, the sequence is TGTGCCAGCAGCTCTCACGAGTATACTGAAGAGACCCAGTACTTC.